A selection of T cell receptor beta chains follows, all from one sample in a study of shared clonotypes between healthy human individuals. The repertoire was sequenced with immunoSEQ multiplex PCR; TCRdb's copy has only in-frame clones and lacks some. This sample has 2 million to 2.5 million clones, with over 85% found just once. The sequenced sample was naive CD4+ T cells sorted from blood. The receptors come from a man aged 18 to 29 in good health. Each CDR3 is given with its conserved first and last residue. The D gene is left open where the match is weak. Some rows have no size entry. The others give once, few or many, or a class for an expanded clone.

TRBJ1-1 TRBD1 TRBV29-1 once TGCAGCGTTGCCGGGACAGCCACCTTAGAAGCTTTCTTT CSVAGTATLEAFF
TRBJ2-5 TRBD2 TRBV19 - TGTGCCAGTAGTATGGGAGGGGACTCCTGGGAGACCCAGTACTTC CASSMGGDSWETQYF
TRBJ2-1 - TRBV10-3 - TGTGCCATCAGCGGGAGAAGTCAGGCGCAGTTCTTC CAISGRSQAQFF
TRBJ2-3 TRBD2 TRBV28 - TGTGCCAGCAGCTATCTAGCGGGAAGCATCACAGATACGCAGTATTTT CASSYLAGSITDTQYF
TRBJ1-3 - TRBV6-5 - TGTGCCAGCAGCAGACCGGGAGCTGGAAACACCATATATTTT CASSRPGAGNTIYF
TRBJ1-2 - TRBV2 - TGTGCCAGCAGTGAAGCGCTTCTAGGGGTATGGGGTGCAGGGAACTATGGCTACACCTTC CASSEALLGVWGAGNYGYTF
TRBJ2-7 TRBD2 TRBV12-5 - TGTGCTAGTGGTTTTAGTGTGCGGGAGGGCCCAACCGAGCAGTACTTC CASGFSVREGPTEQYF
TRBJ2-1 TRBD1 TRBV10-3 - TGTGCCATGAAGACAGGGTTGAACAATGAGCAGTTCTTC CAMKTGLNNEQFF
TRBJ2-5 TRBD2 TRBV7-9 - TGTGCCGGAGCGAGACTAGCGGGGTCCCAAGAGACCCAGTACTTC CAGARLAGSQETQYF
TRBJ2-7 - TRBV7-9 - TGTGCCACGACGGGTTCTGGGTTGGCGGAGCAGTACTTC CATTGSGLAEQYF
TRBJ2-2 - TRBV6-1 - TGTGCCAGCAGTGCCCGGACAGTGGCAGGCCGGGAGCTGTTTTTT CASSARTVAGRELFF
TRBJ2-2 TRBD1 TRBV5-1 - TGCGCCAGCAGCTCGGGACAGGGTTACACCGGGGAGCTGTTTTTT CASSSGQGYTGELFF
TRBJ2-7 - TRBV11-2 - TGTGCCAGCAGCTTAGGGACGTCCTACGAGCAGTACTTC CASSLGTSYEQYF
TRBJ1-2 TRBD1 TRBV5-4 few TGTGCCAGCAGCCCGGGACAGGGGAACTATGGCTACACCTTC CASSPGQGNYGYTF
TRBJ2-2 - TRBV10-1 - TGCGCCAGCAGGGCGGCGACGGACACCGGGGAGCTGTTTTTT CASRAATDTGELFF
TRBJ2-7 - TRBV11-2 - TGTGCCACCCGTTTTTGGCTCAAGGAGGGCGAGCAGTACTTC CATRFWLKEGEQYF